The entry below gives a single T cell receptor beta chain sequence along with its context. Antigen: not known. This sample was taken from a study of T cell repertoires in cytomegalovirus infection. For the study at large: Well-studied HLA-B-restricted epitopes and recently identified HLA-C-restricted epitopes of CMV were both used in the study. Both a matching HLA type and CMV infection were indicated by public TCR beta signatures.

General study points: Individuals carrying CMV plus the relevant HLA were identified by cumulative frequency of public TCR beta families. The ex vivo response was dominated by HLA-C-restricted CMV-specific TCR beta clonotypes.

MiXCR was run by TCRdb on the reads, yielding one entry per CDR3 protein. The sample includes hundreds of thousands of distinct CDR3 sequences, 42% of them seen just once. Between the trimmed V and J ends, which lost 7 bases and 1 base, there was a span of 7 bases. Germline CDR1 and CDR2: LNHDA and SQIVND (reference sequence). There are 13 residues in the CDR3. The chain carries TRBV19 and TRBJ2-2; unclear D gene. The receptor's source is a human donor in good health (CMV status not recorded). Some clones in this sample may be carry-over from other donors' samples. This sample comprised cultured PBMCs, obtained from culture after CMV antigen stimulation. The CDR3 DNA reads as TGTGCCAGTATTAAGAAGAACACCGGGGAGCTGTTTTTT. The encoded protein is CASIKKNTGELFF.